The rows below give T cell receptor beta chains drawn from one sample of a study of vaccination and CD4 T cells after COVID-19. Antigens of these TCRs are unknown. One entry per CDR3 protein, called by TCRdb with MiXCR from the PCR reads. In the table there are more than 2,500 distinct CDR3 sequences, around 50% of which are singletons. Sample: CD4+ T cells from blood, cultured in vitro. The source is a human donor who had recovered from COVID-19. Each CDR3 is given with its conserved first and last residue. Clone size is not always given. Where it is, it says once, few, many or a class for expanded clones.

V,size,CDR3
TRBV15,few,CATSRLAGTSEQFF
TRBV28,medium-sized,CASSLSGTESYNEQFF
TRBV12-3/TRBV12-4,few,CASIKDLTIGELFF
TRBV27,-,CASSQGIGNSPLHF
TRBV6-2/TRBV6-3,once,CASSYNGYYEQYF
TRBV6-1,few,CASSEGLDPNQPQHF
TRBV7-8,few,CASSLAWQVAYGYTF
TRBV15,-,CATSRDRLTQETQYF
TRBV5-1,few,CASSLILSGANVLTF
TRBV6-1,-,CASSPRGDGNTIYF
TRBV15,-,CATSRERTGAGTQYF
TRBV7-9,-,CASSYGGYNSPLHF
TRBV19,few,CASTPKTAKETQYF
TRBV7-9,few,CASSLVGGTDTQYF
TRBV20-1,-,CSAQTGMNTEAFF
TRBV7-8,-,CASSLADGYQETQYF
TRBV21-1,-,CASSKEGTAAEAFF